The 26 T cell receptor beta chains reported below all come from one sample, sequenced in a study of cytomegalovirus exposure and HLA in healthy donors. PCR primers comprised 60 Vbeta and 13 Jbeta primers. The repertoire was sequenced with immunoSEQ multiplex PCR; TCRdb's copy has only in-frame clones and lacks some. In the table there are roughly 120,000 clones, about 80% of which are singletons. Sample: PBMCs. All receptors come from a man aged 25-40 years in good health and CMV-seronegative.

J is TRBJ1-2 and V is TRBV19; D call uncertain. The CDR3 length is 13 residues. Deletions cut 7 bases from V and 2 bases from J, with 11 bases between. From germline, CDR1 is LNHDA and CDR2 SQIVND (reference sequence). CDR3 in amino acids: CASNPGSNYGYTF. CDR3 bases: TGTGCCAGTAATCCGGGGTCAAACTATGGCTACACCTTC.

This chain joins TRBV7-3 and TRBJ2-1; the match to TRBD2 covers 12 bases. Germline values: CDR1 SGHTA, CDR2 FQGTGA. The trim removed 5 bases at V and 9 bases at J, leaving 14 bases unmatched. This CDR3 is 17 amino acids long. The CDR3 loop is CASSLDPGLAGTGEQFF. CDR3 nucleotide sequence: TGTGCCAGCAGCCTTGATCCCGGACTAGCGGGAACCGGTGAGCAGTTCTTC.

In DNA, the CDR3 is TGTGCCAGCAGATTGGACAGGAACACTGAAGCTTTCTTT. It specifies CASRLDRNTEAFF. The chain joins TRBV7-8 to TRBJ1-1, with D perhaps matching TRBD1 (6 bases). Trimming removed 6 bases from V and 1 base from J, with 9 bases in between. This CDR3 contains 13 residues. Per the germline V gene, CDR1 is SGHVS and CDR2 is FQNEAQ.

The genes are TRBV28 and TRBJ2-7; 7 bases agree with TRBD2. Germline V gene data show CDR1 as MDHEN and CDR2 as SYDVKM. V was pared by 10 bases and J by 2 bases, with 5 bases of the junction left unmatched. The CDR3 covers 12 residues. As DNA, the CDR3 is TGTGCCATCGGGGGAGGGACCTACGAGCAGTACTTC. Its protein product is CAIGGGTYEQYF. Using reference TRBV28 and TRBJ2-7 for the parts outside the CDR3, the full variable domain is DVKVTQSSRYLVKRTGEKVFLECVQDMDHENMFWYRQDPGLGLRLIYFSYDVKMKEKGDIPEGYSVSREKKERFSLILESASTNQTSMYLCAIGGGTYEQYFGPGTRLTVT.

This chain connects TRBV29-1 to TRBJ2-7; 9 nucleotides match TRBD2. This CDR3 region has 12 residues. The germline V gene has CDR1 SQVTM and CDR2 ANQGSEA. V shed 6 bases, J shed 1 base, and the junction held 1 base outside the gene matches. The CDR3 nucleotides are TGCAGCGTACTAGCGGGTTCCTACGAGCAGTACTTC. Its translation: CSVLAGSYEQYF.

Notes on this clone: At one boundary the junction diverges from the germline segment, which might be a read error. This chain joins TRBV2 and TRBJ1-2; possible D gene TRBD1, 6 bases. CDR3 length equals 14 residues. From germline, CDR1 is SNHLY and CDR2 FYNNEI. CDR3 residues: CASNQAGGAGGYPF. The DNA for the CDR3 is TGTGCCAGCAACCAAGCGGGGGGCGCAGGTGGCTACCCCTTC.

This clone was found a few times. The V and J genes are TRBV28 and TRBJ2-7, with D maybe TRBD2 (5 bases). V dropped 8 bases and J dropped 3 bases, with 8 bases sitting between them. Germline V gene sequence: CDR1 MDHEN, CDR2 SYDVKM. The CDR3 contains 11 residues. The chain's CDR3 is CASVRGYEQYF. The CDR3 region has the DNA TGTGCCAGCGTCCGGGGCTACGAGCAGTACTTC. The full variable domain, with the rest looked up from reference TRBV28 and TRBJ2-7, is DVKVTQSSRYLVKRTGEKVFLECVQDMDHENMFWYRQDPGLGLRLIYFSYDVKMKEKGDIPEGYSVSREKKERFSLILESASTNQTSMYLCASVRGYEQYFGPGTRLTVT.

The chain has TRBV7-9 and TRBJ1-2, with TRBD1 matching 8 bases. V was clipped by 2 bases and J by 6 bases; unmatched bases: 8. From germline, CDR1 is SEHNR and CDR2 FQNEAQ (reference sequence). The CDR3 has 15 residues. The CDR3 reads CASSLNAQGGNGYTF. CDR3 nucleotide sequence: TGTGCCAGCAGCTTAAATGCACAGGGGGGTAATGGCTACACCTTC.

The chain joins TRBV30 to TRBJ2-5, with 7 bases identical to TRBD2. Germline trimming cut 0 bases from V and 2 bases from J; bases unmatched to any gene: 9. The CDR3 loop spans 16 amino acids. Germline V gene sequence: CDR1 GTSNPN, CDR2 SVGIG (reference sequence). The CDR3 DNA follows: TGTGCCTGGAGTGTATTAAGGCGAGCGGGACAAGAGACCCAGTACTTC. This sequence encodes CAWSVLRRAGQETQYF. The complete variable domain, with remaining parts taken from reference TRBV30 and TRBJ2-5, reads SQTIHQWPATLVQPVGSPLSLECTVEGTSNPNLYWYRQAAGRGLQLLFYSVGIGQISSEVPQNLSASRPQDRQFILSSKKLLLSDSGFYLCAWSVLRRAGQETQYFGPGTRLLVL.

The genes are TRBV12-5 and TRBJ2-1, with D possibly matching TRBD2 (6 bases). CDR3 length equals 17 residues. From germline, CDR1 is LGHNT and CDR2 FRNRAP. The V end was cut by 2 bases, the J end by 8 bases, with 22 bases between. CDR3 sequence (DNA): TGTGCTAGTGGTTTGACGGGGCGGGGACGCAACGTGGATGAGCAGTTCTTC. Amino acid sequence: CASGLTGRGRNVDEQFF.

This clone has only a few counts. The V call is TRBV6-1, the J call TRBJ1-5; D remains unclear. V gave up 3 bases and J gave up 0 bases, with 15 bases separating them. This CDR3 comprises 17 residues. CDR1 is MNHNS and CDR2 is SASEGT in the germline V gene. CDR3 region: CASSDQNDGNSNQPQHF. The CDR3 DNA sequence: TGTGCCAGCAGTGACCAAAATGACGGGAATAGCAATCAGCCCCAGCATTTT.

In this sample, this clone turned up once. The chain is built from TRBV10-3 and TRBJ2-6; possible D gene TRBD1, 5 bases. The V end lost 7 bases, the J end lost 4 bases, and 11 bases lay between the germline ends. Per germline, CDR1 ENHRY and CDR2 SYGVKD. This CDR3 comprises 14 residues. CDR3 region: CAIKDSPGANVLTF. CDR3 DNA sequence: TGTGCCATCAAAGACAGCCCCGGGGCCAACGTCCTGACTTTC.

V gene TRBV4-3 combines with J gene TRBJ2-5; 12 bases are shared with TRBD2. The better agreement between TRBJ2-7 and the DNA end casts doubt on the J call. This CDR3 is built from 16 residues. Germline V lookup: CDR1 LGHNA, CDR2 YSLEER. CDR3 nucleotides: TGCGCCAGCAGCCAAGAGAGACTAGCGGGAGATCTCGAGCAGTACTTC. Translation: CASSQERLAGDLEQYF.

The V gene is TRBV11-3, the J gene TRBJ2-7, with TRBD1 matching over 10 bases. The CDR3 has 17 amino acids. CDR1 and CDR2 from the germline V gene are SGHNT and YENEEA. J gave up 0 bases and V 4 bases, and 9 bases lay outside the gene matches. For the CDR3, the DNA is TGTGCCAGCAGCTCCCCCAGACAGGGGGCCTTCTCCTACGAGCAGTACTTC. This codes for CASSSPRQGAFSYEQYF.

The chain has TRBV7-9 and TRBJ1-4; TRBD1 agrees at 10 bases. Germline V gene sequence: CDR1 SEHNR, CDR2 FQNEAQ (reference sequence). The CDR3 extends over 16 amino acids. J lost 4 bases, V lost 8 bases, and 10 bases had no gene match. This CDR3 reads CASSGTGVSYNEKLFF. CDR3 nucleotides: TGTGCCAGCTCCGGGACAGGGGTTTCCTATAATGAAAAACTGTTTTTT.

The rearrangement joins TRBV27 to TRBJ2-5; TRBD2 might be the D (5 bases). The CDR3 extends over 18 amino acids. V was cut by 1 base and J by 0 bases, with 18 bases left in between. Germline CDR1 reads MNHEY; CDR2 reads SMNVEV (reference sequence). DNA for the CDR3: TGTGCCAGCAGTTTATTGACTATTGGCGGAATCCACCAAGAGACCCAGTACTTC. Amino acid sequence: CASSLLTIGGIHQETQYF.

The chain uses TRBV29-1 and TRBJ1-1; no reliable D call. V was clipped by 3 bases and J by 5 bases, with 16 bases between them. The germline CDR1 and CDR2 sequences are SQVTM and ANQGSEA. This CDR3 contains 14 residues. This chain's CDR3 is CSVETLVAGTEAFF. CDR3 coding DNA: TGCAGCGTTGAGACCCTAGTGGCGGGGACTGAAGCTTTCTTT.

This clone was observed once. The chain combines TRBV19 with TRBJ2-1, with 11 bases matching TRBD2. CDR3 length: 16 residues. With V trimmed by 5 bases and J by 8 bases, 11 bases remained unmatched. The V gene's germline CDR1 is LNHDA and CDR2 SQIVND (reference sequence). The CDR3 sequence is CASSLRLAGPLHEQFF. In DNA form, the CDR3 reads TGTGCCAGTAGTCTTCGACTAGCGGGACCTTTGCATGAGCAGTTCTTC.

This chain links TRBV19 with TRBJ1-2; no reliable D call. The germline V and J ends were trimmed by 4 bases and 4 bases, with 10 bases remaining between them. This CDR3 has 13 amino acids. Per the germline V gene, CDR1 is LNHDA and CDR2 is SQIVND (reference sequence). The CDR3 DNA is TGTGCCAGTAGTAGAGGCGGGCTCTATGGCTACACCTTC. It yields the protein CASSRGGLYGYTF.

The CDR3 loop reads CASSTPGTSTDTQYF. The CDR3 coding sequence is TGTGCCAGCAGCACACCCGGGACTAGCACAGATACGCAGTATTTT. This rearrangement joins TRBV7-6 to TRBJ2-3; D is perhaps TRBD2 (6 bases). CDR1 and CDR2 from the germline V gene are SGHVS and FNYEAQ. The V end lost 5 bases, the J end lost 0 bases, and 12 bases lay between the germline ends. The CDR3 spans 15 residues.

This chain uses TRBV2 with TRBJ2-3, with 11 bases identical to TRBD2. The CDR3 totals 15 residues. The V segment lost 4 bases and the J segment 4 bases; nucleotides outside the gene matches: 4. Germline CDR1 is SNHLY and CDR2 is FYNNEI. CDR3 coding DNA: TGTGCCAGCAGTGGGGCTAGCGGGAGGTCAGATACGCAGTATTTT. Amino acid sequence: CASSGASGRSDTQYF. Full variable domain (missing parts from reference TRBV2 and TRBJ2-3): EPEVTQTPSHQVTQMGQEVILRCVPISNHLYFYWYRQILGQKVEFLVSFYNNEISEKSEIFDDQFSVERPDGSNFTLKIRSTKLEDSAMYFCASSGASGRSDTQYFGPGTRLTVL.

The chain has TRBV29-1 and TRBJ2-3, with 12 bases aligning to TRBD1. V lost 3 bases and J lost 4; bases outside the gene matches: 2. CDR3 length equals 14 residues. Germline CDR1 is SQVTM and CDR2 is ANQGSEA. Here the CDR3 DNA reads TGCAGCGTTGATGGGACAGGGGGCGCAGATACGCAGTATTTT. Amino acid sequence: CSVDGTGGADTQYF.

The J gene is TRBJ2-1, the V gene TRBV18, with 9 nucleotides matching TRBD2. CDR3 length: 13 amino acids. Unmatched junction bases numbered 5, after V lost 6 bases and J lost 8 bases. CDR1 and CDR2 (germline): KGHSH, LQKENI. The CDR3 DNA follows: TGTGCCAGCTCTCCTAGCGGGAAGGATGAGCAGTTCTTC. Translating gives CASSPSGKDEQFF.

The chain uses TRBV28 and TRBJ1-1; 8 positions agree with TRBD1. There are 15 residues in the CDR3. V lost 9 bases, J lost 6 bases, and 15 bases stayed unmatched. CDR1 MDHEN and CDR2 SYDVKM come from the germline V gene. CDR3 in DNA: TGTGCCAGTAACAGGGGGGCCAACTCCGTAGCTGAAGCTTTCTTT. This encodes CASNRGANSVAEAFF.

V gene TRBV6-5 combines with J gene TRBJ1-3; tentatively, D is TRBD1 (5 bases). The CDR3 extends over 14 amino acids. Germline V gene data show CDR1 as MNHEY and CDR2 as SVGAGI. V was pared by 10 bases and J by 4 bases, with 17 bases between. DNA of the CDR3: TGTGCCACCCAAAGGGGTGTTCCGGGAAACACCATATATTTT. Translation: CATQRGVPGNTIYF.

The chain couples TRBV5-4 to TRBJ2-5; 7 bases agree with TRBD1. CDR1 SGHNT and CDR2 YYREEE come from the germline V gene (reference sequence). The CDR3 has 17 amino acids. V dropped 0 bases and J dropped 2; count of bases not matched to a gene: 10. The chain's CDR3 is CASSLVVGTEGQETQYF. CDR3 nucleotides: TGTGCCAGCAGCTTGGTGGTAGGGACAGAAGGACAAGAGACCCAGTACTTC. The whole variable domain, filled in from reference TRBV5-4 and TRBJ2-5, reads ETGVTQSPTHLIKTRGQQVTLRCSSQSGHNTVSWYQQALGQGPQFIFQYYREEENGRGNFPPRFSGLQFPNYSSELNVNALELDDSALYLCASSLVVGTEGQETQYFGPGTRLLVL.